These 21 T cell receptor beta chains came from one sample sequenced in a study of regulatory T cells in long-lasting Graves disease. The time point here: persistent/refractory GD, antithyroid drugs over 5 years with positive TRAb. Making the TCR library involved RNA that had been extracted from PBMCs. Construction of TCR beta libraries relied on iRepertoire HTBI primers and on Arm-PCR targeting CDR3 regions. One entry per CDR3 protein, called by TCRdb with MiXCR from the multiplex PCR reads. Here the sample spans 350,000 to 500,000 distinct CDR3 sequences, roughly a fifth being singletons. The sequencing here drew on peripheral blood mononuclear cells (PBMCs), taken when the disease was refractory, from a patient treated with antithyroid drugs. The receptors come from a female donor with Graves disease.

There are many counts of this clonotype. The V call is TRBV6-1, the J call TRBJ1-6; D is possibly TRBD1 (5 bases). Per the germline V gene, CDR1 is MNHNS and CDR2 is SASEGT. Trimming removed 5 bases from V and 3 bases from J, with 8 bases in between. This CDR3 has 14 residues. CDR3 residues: CASSMTDYNSPLHF. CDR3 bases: TGTGCCAGCAGTATGACAGACTATAATTCACCCCTCCACTTT.

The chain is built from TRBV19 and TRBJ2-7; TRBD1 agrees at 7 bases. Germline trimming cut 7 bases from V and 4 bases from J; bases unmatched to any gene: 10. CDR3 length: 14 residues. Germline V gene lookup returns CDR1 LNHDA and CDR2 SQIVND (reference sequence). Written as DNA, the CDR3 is TGTGCCAGTACTCCGGACAGGCGGCCATACGAGCAGTACTTC. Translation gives CASTPDRRPYEQYF.

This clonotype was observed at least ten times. CDR3 DNA sequence: TGCAGTGCTATCCCTCCCACACAAGAGACCCAGTACTTC. Amino acid sequence: CSAIPPTQETQYF. This chain links TRBV20-1 with TRBJ2-5; D not resolved. Germline values: CDR1 DFQATT, CDR2 SNEGSKA (reference sequence). V was trimmed by 4 bases and J by 2 bases, leaving 11 bases between them. The CDR3 totals 13 residues.

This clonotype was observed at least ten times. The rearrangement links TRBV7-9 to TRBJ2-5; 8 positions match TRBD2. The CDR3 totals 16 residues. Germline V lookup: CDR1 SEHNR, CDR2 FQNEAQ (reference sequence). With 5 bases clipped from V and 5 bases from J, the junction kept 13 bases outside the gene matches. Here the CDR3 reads CASSRPGGGNGETQYF. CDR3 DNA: TGTGCCAGCAGCCGCCCCGGGGGGGGCAACGGGGAGACCCAGTACTTC.

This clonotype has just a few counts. CDR3 sequence (DNA): TGTGCCAGCAGCTCAGTGAACAGGGTTTCCAATGAGCAGTTCTTC. Its protein is CASSSVNRVSNEQFF. The V and J genes are TRBV27 and TRBJ2-1; a weak D match, TRBD1 (6 bases). The CDR3 is 15 amino acids. CDR1 is MNHEY and CDR2 is SMNVEV in the germline V gene (reference sequence). V was cut by 6 bases and J by 6 bases, with 18 bases left in between.

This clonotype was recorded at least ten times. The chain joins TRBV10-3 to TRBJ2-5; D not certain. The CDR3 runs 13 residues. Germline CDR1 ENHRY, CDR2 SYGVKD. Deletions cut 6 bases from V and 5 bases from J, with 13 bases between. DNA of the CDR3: TGTGCCATCAGGGCTGGGCCTGGGGAGACCCAGTACTTC. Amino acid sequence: CAIRAGPGETQYF.

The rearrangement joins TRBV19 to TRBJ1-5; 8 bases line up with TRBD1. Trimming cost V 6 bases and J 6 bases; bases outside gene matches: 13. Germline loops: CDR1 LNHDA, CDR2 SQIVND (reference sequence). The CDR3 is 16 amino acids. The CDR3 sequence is CASSQWSQGAIQPQHF. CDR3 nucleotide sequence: TGTGCCAGTAGCCAGTGGAGTCAGGGGGCTATTCAGCCCCAGCATTTT.

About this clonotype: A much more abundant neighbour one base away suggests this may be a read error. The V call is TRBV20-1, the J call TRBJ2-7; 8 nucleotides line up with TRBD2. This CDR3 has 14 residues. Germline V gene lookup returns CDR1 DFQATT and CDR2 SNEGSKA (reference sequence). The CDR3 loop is CSARSGTSAYERYF. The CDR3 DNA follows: TGCAGTGCTAGGTCCGGGACTAGTGCGTACGAGCGGTACTTC.

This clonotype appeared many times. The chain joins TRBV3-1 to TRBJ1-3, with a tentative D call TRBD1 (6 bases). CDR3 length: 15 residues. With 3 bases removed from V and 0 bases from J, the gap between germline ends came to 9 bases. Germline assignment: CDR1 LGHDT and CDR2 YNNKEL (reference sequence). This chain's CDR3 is CASSQNRDSGNTIYF. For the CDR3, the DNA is TGTGCCAGCAGCCAGAACAGGGACTCTGGAAACACCATATATTTT.

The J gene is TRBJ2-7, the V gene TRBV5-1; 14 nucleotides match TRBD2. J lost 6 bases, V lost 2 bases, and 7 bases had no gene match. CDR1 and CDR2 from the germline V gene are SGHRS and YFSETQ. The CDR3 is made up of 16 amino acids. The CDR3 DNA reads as TGCGCCAGCAGCTTAGGGACTAGCGGGAGCGGATTCGAGCAGTACTTC. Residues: CASSLGTSGSGFEQYF.

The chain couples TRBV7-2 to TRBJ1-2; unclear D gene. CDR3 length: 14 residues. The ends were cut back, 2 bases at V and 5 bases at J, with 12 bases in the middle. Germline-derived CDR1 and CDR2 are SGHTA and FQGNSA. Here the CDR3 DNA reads TGTGCCAGCAGCTTACCGCCGGACCTATATGGCTACACCTTC. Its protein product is CASSLPPDLYGYTF.

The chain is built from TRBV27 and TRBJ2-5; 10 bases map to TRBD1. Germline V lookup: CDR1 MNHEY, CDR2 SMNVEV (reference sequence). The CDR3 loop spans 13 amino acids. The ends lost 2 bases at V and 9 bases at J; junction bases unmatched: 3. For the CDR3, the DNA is TGTGCCAGCAGTTTAGGGACAGGGGAGGCCCAGTACTTC. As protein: CASSLGTGEAQYF.

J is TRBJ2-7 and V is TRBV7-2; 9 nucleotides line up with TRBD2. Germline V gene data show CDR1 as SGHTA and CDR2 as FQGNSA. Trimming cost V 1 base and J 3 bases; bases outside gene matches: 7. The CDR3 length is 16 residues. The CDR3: CASSLGMREGYYEQYF. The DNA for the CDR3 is TGTGCCAGCAGCTTAGGTATGCGGGAGGGGTACTACGAGCAGTACTTC.

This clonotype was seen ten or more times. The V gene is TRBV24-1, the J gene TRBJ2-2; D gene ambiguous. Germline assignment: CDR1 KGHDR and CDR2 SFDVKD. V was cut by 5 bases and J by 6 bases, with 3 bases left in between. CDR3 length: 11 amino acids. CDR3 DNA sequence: TGTGCCACCAGTGCCGCCGGGGAGCTGTTTTTT. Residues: CATSAAGELFF.

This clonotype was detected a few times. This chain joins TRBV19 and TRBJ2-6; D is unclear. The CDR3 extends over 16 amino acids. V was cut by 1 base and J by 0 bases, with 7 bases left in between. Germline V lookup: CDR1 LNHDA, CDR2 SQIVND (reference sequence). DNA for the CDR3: TGTGCCAGTAGTATAGTGAGGAACTCTGGGGCCAACGTCCTGACTTTC. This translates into CASSIVRNSGANVLTF.

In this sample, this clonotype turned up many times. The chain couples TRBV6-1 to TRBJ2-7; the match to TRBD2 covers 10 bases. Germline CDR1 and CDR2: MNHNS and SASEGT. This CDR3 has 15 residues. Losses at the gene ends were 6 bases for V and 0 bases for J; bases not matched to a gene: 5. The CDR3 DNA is TGTGCCAGCAGCCCACTAGCGGGGAGCTCCTACGAGCAGTACTTC. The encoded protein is CASSPLAGSSYEQYF.

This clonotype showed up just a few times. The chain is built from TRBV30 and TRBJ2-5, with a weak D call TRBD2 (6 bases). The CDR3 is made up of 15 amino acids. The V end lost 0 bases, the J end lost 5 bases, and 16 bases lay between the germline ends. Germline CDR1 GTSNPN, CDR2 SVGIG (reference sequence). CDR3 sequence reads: CAWSVLGGAQETQYF. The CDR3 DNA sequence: TGTGCCTGGAGTGTACTCGGGGGAGCTCAGGAGACCCAGTACTTC.

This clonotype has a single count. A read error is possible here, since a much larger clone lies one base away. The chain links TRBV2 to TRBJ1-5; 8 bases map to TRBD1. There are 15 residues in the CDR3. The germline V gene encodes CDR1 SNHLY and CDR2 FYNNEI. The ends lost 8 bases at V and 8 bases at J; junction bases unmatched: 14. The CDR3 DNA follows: TGTGCCAGCGGTCCTGACAGGGGCCTAGTGAAGCCCCAGCATTTT. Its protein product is CASGPDRGLVKPQHF. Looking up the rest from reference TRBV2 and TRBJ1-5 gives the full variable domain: EPEVTQTPSHQVTQMGQEVILRCVPISNHLYFYWYRQILGQKVEFLVSFYNNEISEKSEIFDDQFSVERPDGSNFTLKIRSTKLEDSAMYFCASGPDRGLVKPQHFGDGTRLSIL.

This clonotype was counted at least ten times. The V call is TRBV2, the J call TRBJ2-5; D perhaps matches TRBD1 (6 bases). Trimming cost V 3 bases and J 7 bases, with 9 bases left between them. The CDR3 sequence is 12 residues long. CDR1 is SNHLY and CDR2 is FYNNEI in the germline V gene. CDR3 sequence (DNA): TGTGCCAGCAGTGACAGGGGTGGGACCCAGTACTTC. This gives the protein CASSDRGGTQYF.

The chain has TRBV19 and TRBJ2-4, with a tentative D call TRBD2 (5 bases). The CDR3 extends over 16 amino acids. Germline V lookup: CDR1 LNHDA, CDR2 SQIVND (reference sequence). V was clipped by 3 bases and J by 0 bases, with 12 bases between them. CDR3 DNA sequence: TGTGCCAGTAGTATTGGGGAGTTGATAGCCAAAAACATTCAGTACTTC. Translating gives CASSIGELIAKNIQYF.

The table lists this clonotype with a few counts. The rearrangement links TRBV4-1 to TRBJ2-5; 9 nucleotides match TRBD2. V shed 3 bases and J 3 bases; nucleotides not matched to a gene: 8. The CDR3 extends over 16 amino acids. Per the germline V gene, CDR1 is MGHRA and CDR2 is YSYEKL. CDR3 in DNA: TGCGCCAGCAGCCAGCTACTCGGACTAGCGAAAGAGACCCAGTACTTC. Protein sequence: CASSQLLGLAKETQYF.